This TCR beta chain is from a study of blood T cell repertoires in COVID-19. Study-level background: COVID-19 samples from acute and convalescent phases originated in the United States, Italy and Spain. PBMCs, B-cell-depleted T cells, or T cells were the source of the cDNA or gDNA that made up the material.

Trimming took off 0 bases at V and 5 bases at J, with 14 bases between the two ends. The CDR3 runs 16 residues. CDR1 is SGHDN, CDR2 FVKESK, per germline. Original methodology: Amplifying reference gene primers gave estimates of nucleated cell counts. Data came from immunoSEQ multiplex PCR; TCRdb stores just in-frame clones and leaves some out. D and trimming come from the DNA, and the V and J calls and clone size come from that table. The sample has just over 150,000 clones, approximately 92% seen once; the top ten hold under 5%. This TCR derives from a woman aged 45 to 65 with acute or convalescent COVID-19. This chain connects TRBV14 to TRBJ2-1; maybe TRBD2 (5 bases). Sequences were obtained from peripheral blood. The chain's CDR3 is CASSQDLGLLNNEQFF. The CDR3 DNA sequence: TGTGCCAGCAGCCAAGATCTCGGACTCCTCAACAATGAGCAGTTCTTC.